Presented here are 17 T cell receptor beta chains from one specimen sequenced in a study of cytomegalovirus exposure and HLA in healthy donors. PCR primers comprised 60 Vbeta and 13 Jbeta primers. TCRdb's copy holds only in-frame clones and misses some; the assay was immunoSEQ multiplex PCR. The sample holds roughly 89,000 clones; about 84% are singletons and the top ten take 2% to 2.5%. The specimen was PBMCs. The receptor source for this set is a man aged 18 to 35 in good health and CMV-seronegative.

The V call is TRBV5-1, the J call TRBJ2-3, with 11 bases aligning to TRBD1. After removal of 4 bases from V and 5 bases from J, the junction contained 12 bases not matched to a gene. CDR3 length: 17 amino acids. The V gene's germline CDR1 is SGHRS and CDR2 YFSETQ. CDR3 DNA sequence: TGCGCCAGCAGCCCAAGACCCGGACAGGGGGCTATAGATACGCAGTATTTT. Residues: CASSPRPGQGAIDTQYF.

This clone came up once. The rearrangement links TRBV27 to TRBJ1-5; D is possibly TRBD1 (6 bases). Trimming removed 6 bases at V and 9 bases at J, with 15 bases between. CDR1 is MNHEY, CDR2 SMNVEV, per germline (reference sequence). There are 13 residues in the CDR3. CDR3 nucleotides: TGTGCCAGCAGACTAACAGGGCTGGGGCCCCAGCATTTT. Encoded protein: CASRLTGLGPQHF.

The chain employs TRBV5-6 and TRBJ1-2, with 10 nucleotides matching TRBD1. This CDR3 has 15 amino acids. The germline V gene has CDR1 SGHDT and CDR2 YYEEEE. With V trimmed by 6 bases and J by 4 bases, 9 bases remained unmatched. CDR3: CASTTEDRGIYGYTF. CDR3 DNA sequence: TGTGCCAGCACCACGGAGGACAGGGGGATCTATGGCTACACCTTC.

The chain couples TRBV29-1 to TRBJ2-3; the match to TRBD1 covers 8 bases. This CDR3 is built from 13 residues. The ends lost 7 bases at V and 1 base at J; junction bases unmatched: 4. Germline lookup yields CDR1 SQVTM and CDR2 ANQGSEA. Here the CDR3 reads CSAPTGGTDTQYF. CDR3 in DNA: TGCAGCGCCCCGACAGGGGGCACAGATACGCAGTATTTT.

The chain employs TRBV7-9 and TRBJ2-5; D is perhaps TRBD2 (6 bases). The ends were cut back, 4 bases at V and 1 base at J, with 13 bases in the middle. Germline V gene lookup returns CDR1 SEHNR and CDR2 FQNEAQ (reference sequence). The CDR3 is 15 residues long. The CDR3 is CASSSGTRPQETQYF. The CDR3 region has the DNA TGTGCCAGCAGCTCCGGGACTCGTCCCCAAGAGACCCAGTACTTC. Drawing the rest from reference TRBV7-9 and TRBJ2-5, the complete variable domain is DTGVSQNPRHKITKRGQNVTFRCDPISEHNRLYWYRQTLGQGPEFLTYFQNEAQLEKSRLLSDRFSAERPKGSFSTLEIQRTEQGDSAMYLCASSSGTRPQETQYFGPGTRLLVL.

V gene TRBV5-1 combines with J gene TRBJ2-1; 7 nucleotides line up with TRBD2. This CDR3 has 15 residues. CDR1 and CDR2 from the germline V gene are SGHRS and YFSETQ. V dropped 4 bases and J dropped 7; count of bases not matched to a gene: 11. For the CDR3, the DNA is TGCGCCAGCAGCCATAATACCGGGACTATTAATGAGCAGTTCTTC. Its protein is CASSHNTGTINEQFF.

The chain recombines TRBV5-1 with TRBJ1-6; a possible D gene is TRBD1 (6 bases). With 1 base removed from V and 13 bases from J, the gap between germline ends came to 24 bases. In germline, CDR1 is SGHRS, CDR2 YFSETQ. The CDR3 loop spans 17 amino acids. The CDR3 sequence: CASSLSGQTGRLSPLHF. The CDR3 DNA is TGCGCCAGCAGCTTGTCAGGACAGACTGGTCGGCTAAGTCCCCTCCACTTT.

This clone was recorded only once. Here the CDR3 reads CASGLRGSPNQGYGYTF. The DNA for the CDR3 is TGTGCTAGTGGTTTGCGAGGCAGCCCGAACCAGGGCTATGGCTACACCTTC. The J gene is TRBJ1-2, the V gene TRBV12-5, with a tentative D call TRBD1 (5 bases). Looked up from germline, CDR1 is LGHNT and CDR2 is FRNRAP. CDR3 length: 17 residues. V lost 2 bases to trimming and J lost 4 bases, with 20 bases between them.

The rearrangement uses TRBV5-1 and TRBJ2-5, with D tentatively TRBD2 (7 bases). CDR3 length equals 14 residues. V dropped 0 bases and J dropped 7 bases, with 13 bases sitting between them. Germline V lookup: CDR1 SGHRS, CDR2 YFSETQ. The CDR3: CASSLDTGGGTQYF. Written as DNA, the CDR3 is TGCGCCAGCAGCTTGGACACGGGGGGCGGGACCCAGTACTTC.

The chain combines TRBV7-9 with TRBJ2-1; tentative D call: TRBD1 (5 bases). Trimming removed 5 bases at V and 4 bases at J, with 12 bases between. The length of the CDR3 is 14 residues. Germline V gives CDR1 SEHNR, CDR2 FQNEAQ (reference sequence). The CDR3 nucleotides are TGTGCCAGCAGCCCCAGGGCAGCGTACAATGAGCAGTTCTTC. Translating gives CASSPRAAYNEQFF.

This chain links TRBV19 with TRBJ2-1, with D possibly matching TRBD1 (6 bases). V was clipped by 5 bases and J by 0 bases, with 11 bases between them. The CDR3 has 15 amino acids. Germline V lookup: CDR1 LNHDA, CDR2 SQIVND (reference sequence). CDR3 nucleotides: TGTGCCAGTAGTCGGGACATAGGCTCCTACAATGAGCAGTTCTTC. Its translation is CASSRDIGSYNEQFF.

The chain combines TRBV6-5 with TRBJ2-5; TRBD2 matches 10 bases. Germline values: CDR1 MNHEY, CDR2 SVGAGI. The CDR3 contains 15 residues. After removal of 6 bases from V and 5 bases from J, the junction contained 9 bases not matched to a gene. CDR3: CASRPQRGGRETQYF. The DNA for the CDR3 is TGTGCCAGCAGACCCCAGCGGGGGGGCCGGGAGACCCAGTACTTC.

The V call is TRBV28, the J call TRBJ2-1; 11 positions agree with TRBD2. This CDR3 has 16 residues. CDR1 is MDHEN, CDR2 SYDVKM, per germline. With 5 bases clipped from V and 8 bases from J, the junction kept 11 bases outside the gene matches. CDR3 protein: CASSLYSGGAIDEQFF. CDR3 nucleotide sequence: TGTGCCAGCAGTCTCTATAGCGGGGGGGCAATCGATGAGCAGTTCTTC.

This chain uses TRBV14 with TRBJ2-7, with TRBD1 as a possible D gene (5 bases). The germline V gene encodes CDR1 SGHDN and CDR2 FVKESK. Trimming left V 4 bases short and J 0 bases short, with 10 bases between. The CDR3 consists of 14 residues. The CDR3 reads CASSPGAGSYEQYF. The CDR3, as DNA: TGTGCCAGCAGCCCTGGGGCAGGCTCCTACGAGCAGTACTTC.

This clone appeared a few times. In DNA form, the CDR3 reads TGCGCCAGCAGCGTAACCGGGGAGCTGTTTTTT. As protein: CASSVTGELFF. This chain joins TRBV5-1 and TRBJ2-2, with D uncertain. Trimming left V 4 bases short and J 5 bases short, with 3 bases between. The CDR3 consists of 11 residues. Per the germline V gene, CDR1 is SGHRS and CDR2 is YFSETQ.

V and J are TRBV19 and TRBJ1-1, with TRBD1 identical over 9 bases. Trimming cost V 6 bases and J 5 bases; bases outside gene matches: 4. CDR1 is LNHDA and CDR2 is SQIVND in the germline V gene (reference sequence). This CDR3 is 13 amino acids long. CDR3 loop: CASRDRGITEAFF. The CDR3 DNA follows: TGTGCCAGTAGGGACAGGGGAATTACTGAAGCTTTCTTT.

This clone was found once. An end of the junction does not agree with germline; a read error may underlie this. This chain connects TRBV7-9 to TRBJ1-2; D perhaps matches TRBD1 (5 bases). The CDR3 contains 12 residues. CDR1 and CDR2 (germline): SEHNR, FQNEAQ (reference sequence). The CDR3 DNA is TGTTCCAGCAGCTCGGACACGTATGGCTACACCTTC. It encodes CSSSSDTYGYTF.